This T cell receptor (beta chain) is drawn from a study of CD8+CD57+ T cells in acquired aplastic anemia. The length of the CDR3 is 13 residues. V was trimmed by 3 bases and J by 6 bases, leaving 11 bases between them. Germline CDR1 SGHVS, CDR2 FNYEAQ. It was genomic DNA that served as the template for profiling TCR beta VDJ and CDR3. Each CDR3 protein gets one entry after TCRdb re-called the reads with MiXCR. Found here are approximately 200,000 distinct CDR3 sequences, around 50% of them singletons; the top ten hold approximately 16%. The chain combines TRBV7-6 with TRBJ1-2; a possible D gene is TRBD1 (6 bases). Material for sequencing was sorted CD4+, CD8+, or CD8+CD57+ T cells (not recorded which) from PBMCs. The sequence derives from a human donor in good health, serving as a control. The CDR3 spells CASSFTGTHGYTF. In DNA, the CDR3 is TGTGCCAGCAGCTTTACAGGGACTCATGGCTACACCTTC. Looking up the rest from reference TRBV7-6 and TRBJ1-2 gives the full variable domain: GAGVSQSPRYKVTKRGQDVALRCDPISGHVSLYWYRQALGQGPEFLTYFNYEAQQDKSGLPNDRFSAERPEGSISTLTIQRTEQRDSAMYRCASSFTGTHGYTFGSGTRLTVV.